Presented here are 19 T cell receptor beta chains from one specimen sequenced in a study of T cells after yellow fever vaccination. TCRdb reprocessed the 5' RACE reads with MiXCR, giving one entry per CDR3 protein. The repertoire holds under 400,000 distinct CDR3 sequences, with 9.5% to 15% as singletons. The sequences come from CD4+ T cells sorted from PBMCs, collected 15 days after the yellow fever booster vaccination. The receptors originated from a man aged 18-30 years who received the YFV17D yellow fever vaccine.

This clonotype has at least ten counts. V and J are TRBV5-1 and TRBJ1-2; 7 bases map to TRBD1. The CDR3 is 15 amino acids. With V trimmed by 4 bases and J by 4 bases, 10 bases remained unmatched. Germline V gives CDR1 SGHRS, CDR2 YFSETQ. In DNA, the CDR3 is TGCGCCAGCAGCGTGACAGGGTTGAAGAGCTATGGCTACACCTTC. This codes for CASSVTGLKSYGYTF.

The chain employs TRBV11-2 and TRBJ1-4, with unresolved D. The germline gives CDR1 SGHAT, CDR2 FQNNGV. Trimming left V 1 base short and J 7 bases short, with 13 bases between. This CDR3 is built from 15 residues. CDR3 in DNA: TGTGCCAGCAGCTTAGCCGGTCAGTCTACTGAAAAACTGTTTTTT. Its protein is CASSLAGQSTEKLFF.

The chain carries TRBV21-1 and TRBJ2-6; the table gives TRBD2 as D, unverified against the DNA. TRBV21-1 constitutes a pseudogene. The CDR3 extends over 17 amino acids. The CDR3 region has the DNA TGTGCCAGCAGCAAAGGTACGGGAGCGGCTGGGGCCAACGTCCTGACTTTC. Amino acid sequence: CASSKGTGAAGANVLTF.

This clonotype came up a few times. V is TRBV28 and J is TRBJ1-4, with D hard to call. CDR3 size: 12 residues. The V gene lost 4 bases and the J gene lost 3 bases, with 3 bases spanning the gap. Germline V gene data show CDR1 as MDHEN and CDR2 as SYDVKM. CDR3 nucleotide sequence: TGTGCCAGCAGTTCCGCTAATGAAAAACTGTTTTTT. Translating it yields CASSSANEKLFF.

The CDR3 sequence: CASSIAGGGSPKQFF. The CDR3 nucleotides read TGTGCCAGTAGTATAGCCGGGGGTGGCAGTCCTAAGCAGTTCTTC. The chain recombines TRBV19 with TRBJ2-1; possible D gene TRBD2, 6 bases. This CDR3 spans 15 amino acids. The germline CDR1 and CDR2 sequences are LNHDA and SQIVND (reference sequence). Trimming removed 1 base at V and 11 bases at J, with 18 bases between.

The CDR3 protein is CASSLLQGGEQYF. In DNA form, the CDR3 reads TGTGCCAGCAGTCTTCTTCAGGGGGGCGAGCAGTACTTC. The rearrangement links TRBV6-6 to TRBJ2-7; D is perhaps TRBD1 (7 bases). CDR1 MNHNY and CDR2 SVGAGI come from the germline V gene (reference sequence). V was trimmed by 5 bases and J by 6 bases, leaving 14 bases between them. The CDR3 spans 13 residues.

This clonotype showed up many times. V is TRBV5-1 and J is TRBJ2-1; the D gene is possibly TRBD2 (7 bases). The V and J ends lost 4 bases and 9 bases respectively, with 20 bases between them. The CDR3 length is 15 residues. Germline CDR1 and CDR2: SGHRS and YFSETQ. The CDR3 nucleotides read TGCGCCAGCAGCCCCGGACAGTGGGGGGGTGGTGAGCAGTTCTTC. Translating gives CASSPGQWGGGEQFF.

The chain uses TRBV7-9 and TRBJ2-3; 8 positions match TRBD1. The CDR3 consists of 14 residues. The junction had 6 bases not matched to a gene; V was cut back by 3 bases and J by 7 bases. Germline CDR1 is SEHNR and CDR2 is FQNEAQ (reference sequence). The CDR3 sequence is CASSLTGVTNTQYF. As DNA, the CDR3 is TGTGCCAGCAGCTTGACAGGGGTAACAAATACGCAGTATTTT.

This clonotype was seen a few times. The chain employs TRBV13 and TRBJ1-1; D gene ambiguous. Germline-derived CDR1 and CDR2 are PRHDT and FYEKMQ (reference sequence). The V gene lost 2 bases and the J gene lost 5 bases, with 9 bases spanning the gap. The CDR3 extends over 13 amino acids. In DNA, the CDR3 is TGTGCCAGCAGCTTAAGTTTGTGGACTGAAGCTTTCTTT. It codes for CASSLSLWTEAFF.

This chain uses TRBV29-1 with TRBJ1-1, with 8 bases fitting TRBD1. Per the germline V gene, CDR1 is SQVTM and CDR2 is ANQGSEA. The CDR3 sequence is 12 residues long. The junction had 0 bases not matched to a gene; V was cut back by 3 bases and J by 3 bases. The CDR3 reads CSVEDRDTEAFF. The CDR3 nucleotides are TGCAGCGTTGAGGACAGGGACACTGAAGCTTTCTTT.

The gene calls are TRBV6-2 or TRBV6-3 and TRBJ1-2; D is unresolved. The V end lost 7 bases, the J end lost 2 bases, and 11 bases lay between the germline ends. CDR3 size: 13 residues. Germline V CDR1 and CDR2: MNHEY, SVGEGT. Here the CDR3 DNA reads TGTGCCAGCACCCCCGACGGGAACTATGGCTACACCTTC. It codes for CASTPDGNYGYTF.

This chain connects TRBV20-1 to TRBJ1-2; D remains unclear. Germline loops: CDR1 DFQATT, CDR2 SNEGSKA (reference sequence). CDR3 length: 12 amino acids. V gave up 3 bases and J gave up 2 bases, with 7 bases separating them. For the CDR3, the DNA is TGCAGTGCTAGGACGGAGAACTATGGCTACACCTTC. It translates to CSARTENYGYTF.

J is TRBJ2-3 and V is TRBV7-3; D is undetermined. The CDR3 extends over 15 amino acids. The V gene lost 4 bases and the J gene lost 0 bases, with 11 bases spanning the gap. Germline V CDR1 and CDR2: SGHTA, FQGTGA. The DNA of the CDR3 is TGTGCCAGCAGCTCCCAGTTGGGAAGCACAGATACGCAGTATTTT. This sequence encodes CASSSQLGSTDTQYF. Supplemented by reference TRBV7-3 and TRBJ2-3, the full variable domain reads GAGVSQTPSNKVTEKGKYVELRCDPISGHTALYWYRQSLGQGPEFLIYFQGTGAADDSGLPNDRFFAVRPEGSVSTLKIQRTERGDSAVYLCASSSQLGSTDTQYFGPGTRLTVL.

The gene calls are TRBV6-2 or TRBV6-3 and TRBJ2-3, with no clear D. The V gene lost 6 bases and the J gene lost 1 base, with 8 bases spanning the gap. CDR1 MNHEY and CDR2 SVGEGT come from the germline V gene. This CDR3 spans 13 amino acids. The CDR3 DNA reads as TGTGCCAGCAGGCCCCACGGCACAGATACGCAGTATTTT. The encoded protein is CASRPHGTDTQYF.

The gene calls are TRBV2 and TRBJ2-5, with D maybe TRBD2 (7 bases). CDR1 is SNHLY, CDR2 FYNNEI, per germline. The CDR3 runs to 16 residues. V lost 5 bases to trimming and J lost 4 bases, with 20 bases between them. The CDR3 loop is CASSPLGGGSLETQYF. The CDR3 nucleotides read TGTGCCAGCAGTCCCCTGGGAGGGGGATCTTTAGAGACCCAGTACTTC.

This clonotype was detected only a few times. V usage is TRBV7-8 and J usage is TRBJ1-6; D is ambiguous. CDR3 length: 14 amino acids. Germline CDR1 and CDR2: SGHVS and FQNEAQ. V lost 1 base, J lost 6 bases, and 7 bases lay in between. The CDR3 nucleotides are TGTGCCAGCAGCTTAGTCTTTGGTAATTCACCCCTCCACTTT. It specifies CASSLVFGNSPLHF.

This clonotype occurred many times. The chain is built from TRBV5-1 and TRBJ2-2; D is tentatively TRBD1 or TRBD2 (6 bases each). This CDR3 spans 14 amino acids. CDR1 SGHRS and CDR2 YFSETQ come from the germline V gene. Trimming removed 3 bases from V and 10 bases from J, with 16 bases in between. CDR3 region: CASSYLRGTEELFF. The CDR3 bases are TGCGCCAGCAGCTACTTAAGGGGGACTGAGGAGCTGTTTTTT.

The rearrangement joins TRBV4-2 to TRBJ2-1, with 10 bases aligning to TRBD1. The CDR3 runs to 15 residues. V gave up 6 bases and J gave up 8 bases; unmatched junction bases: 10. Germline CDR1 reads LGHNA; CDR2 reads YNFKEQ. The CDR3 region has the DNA TGTGCCAGCAGGACGGGGACAGGGGTGTCGGATGAGCAGTTCTTC. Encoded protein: CASRTGTGVSDEQFF.

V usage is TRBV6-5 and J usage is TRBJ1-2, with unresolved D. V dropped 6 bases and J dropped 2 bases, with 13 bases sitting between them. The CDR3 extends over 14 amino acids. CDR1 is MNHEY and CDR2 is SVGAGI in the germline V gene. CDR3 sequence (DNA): TGTGCCAGCAGAACCCCGGGCTCGAACTATGGCTACACCTTC. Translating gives CASRTPGSNYGYTF.